This T cell receptor (beta chain) was documented in a study of blood T cell repertoires in COVID-19. At the level of the study: The United States, Italy and Spain supplied acute and convalescent COVID-19 samples.

From germline, CDR1 is MDHEN and CDR2 SYDVKM. This CDR3 spans 17 amino acids. After removal of 7 bases from V and 6 bases from J, the junction contained 17 bases not matched to a gene. Those enrolled, adults aged roughly 18 to 89 years, came from about two dozen US areas. The assay was immunoSEQ multiplex PCR, and TCRdb's table has in-frame clones only and misses some. The sample yields about 240,000 clones, approximately 83% seen once. The material sequenced was PBMCs or T cells enriched from blood (not recorded which). The V call is TRBV28, the J call TRBJ2-4, with 8 bases identical to TRBD2. The sequence came from a woman aged 40 to 55 with acute COVID-19. The CDR3 reads CASTPMDRTSGLNIQYF. The CDR3 region has the DNA TGTGCCAGCACCCCCATGGACAGAACTAGCGGACTAAACATTCAGTACTTC. Combining the CDR3 with reference TRBV28 and TRBJ2-4 gives the whole variable domain DVKVTQSSRYLVKRTGEKVFLECVQDMDHENMFWYRQDPGLGLRLIYFSYDVKMKEKGDIPEGYSVSREKKERFSLILESASTNQTSMYLCASTPMDRTSGLNIQYFGAGTRLSVL.